The sequence of this TCR beta chain was determined in a study of T cell responses to AZD1222 COVID-19 vaccine. Worth noting for this clone: Antigen unknown.

The method was immunoSEQ multiplex PCR; TCRdb's version includes in-frame clones alone and lacks a portion of them. The sample includes about 77,000 clones, 92% of them seen just once. The germline gives CDR1 SGHRS, CDR2 YFSETQ. V lost 3 bases to trimming and J lost 1 base, with 10 bases between them. The CDR3 contains 14 residues. Whole-study results and caveats: Most donors were white British, females outnumbered males, and clonal diversity was possibly underestimated.

This chain links TRBV5-1 with TRBJ2-5, with D possibly TRBD1 on 5 matching bases. Sequenced here: peripheral blood, sampled 28 days after the second AZD1222 dose. The source is an adult who received the AZD1222 COVID-19 vaccine. CDR3 DNA sequence: TGCGCCAGCAGCTGGCAGGGCATCCAAGAGACCCAGTACTTC. Protein sequence: CASSWQGIQETQYF.